These 2 T cell receptor beta chains came from one sample sequenced in a study of coeliac disease. General study points: Control samples showed higher TRB and TRG clonality than intraepithelial and lamina propria samples in active celiac disease.

The method was immunoSEQ multiplex PCR; TCRdb's version includes in-frame clones alone and lacks a portion of them. Here the sample spans around 3,600 clones, roughly 70% being singletons. These TCRs are of unknown antigen specificity. The material sequenced was intraepithelial lymphocytes from the gut. These receptors originate from a woman in her fifties or sixties with active celiac disease.

The rearrangement joins TRBV5-4 to TRBJ2-2, with TRBD2 matching over 7 bases. Germline CDR1 is SGHNT and CDR2 is YYREEE (reference sequence). The J segment lost 6 bases and the V segment lost 4 bases, leaving 9 bases of the junction unmatched. CDR3 length equals 15 residues. The CDR3 DNA is TGTGCCAGCAGCGGCGGACTAGTGGGGGCCGGGGAGCTGTTTTTT. Its translation is CASSGGLVGAGELFF. The full variable domain, rest sourced from reference TRBV5-4 and TRBJ2-2, is ETGVTQSPTHLIKTRGQQVTLRCSSQSGHNTVSWYQQALGQGPQFIFQYYREEENGRGNFPPRFSGLQFPNYSSELNVNALELDDSALYLCASSGGLVGAGELFFGEGSRLTVL.

This clone was seen once. This chain connects TRBV6-1 to TRBJ2-2; D perhaps matches TRBD1 (5 bases). Germline V gene sequence: CDR1 MNHNS, CDR2 SASEGT. The CDR3 has 14 residues. Trimming removed 5 bases at V and 4 bases at J, with 11 bases between. The CDR3 sequence is CASSQRQGTGELFF. The CDR3 nucleotides are TGTGCCAGCAGTCAGAGGCAGGGCACCGGGGAGCTGTTTTTT.